A single sample gave rise to the 26 T cell receptor beta chains below, sequenced in a study of brain T cells in children with intractable seizures. Time point specified: blood from clinic visit 5 months post-surgery; TSC patient then seizure free. Clones were read by immunoSEQ multiplex PCR, and TCRdb kept only the in-frame ones, dropping some. The top ten hold 4.5% to 7% of the sample, which has 300,000 to 400,000 clones, over 85% seen once. This material consisted of peripheral blood, taken less than 6 months after surgery. The receptors originated from a boy under three years old with tuberous sclerosis and intractable seizures.

The rearrangement uses TRBV19 and TRBJ1-1; weak D call: TRBD1 (6 bases). CDR1 LNHDA and CDR2 SQIVND come from the germline V gene (reference sequence). This CDR3 has 13 residues. Trimming left V 5 bases short and J 4 bases short, with 11 bases between. This chain's CDR3 is CASSEGEGTEAFF. The CDR3 DNA is TGTGCCAGTAGTGAGGGGGAAGGCACTGAAGCTTTCTTT.

V usage is TRBV3-1 (or the pseudogene TRBV3-2) and J usage is TRBJ1-1; 9 bases align to TRBD1. Germline CDR1 is LGHDT and CDR2 is YNNKEL (reference sequence). V lost 1 base, J lost 3 bases, and 6 bases stayed unmatched. This CDR3 spans 16 amino acids. The CDR3 DNA reads TGTGCCAGCAGCCAAGCCGGGACAGGGAGCTACACTGAAGCTTTCTTT. This gives the protein CASSQAGTGSYTEAFF.

J is TRBJ2-7 and V is TRBV10-2; no firm D call. Trimming removed 4 bases from V and 0 bases from J, with 16 bases in between. The germline CDR1 and CDR2 sequences are WSHSY and SAAADI. The CDR3 loop spans 16 amino acids. The CDR3 DNA follows: TGCGCCAGCAGTGTCGGCCTTATGCTAAGCTCCTACGAGCAGTACTTC. It codes for CASSVGLMLSSYEQYF.

The rearrangement uses TRBV19 and TRBJ1-5, with 9 bases lining up with TRBD1. The junction had 3 bases not matched to a gene; V was cut back by 4 bases and J by 2 bases. Germline V gene sequence: CDR1 LNHDA, CDR2 SQIVND (reference sequence). The CDR3 sequence is 15 residues long. The CDR3: CASSRDRVGNQPQHF. CDR3 DNA: TGTGCCAGTAGTAGGGACAGGGTAGGCAATCAGCCCCAGCATTTT.

V usage is TRBV3-1 (or the pseudogene TRBV3-2) and J usage is TRBJ2-3; 10 bases fit TRBD2. Germline lookup yields CDR1 LGHDT and CDR2 YNNKEL (reference sequence). The CDR3 is 20 amino acids. V was pared by 0 bases and J by 2 bases, with 14 bases of the junction left unmatched. The CDR3 sequence: CASSQDHKRGGLGLTDTQYF. CDR3 sequence (DNA): TGTGCCAGCAGCCAAGATCATAAGCGGGGGGGCTTGGGGCTCACAGATACGCAGTATTTT.

The chain has TRBV30 and TRBJ2-5, with D perhaps TRBD1 or TRBD2 (6 bases each). The germline V gene has CDR1 GTSNPN and CDR2 SVGIG (reference sequence). The CDR3 has 14 amino acids. V dropped 1 base and J dropped 5 bases, with 14 bases sitting between them. The CDR3, as DNA: TGTGCCTGGAGTGCCCTGGGGGGCCGTGAGACCCAGTACTTC. As protein: CAWSALGGRETQYF.

This clone was picked up a small number of times. The rearrangement uses TRBV7-3 and TRBJ1-5, with a tentative D call TRBD1 (5 bases). Germline V gene sequence: CDR1 SGHTA, CDR2 FQGTGA. V was clipped by 2 bases and J by 10 bases, with 12 bases between them. The CDR3 extends over 13 amino acids. The CDR3 reads CASSLQGPSPQHF. CDR3 nucleotide sequence: TGTGCCAGCAGCTTACAGGGACCAAGCCCCCAGCATTTT.

The sample holds one count of this clone. The same CDR3 arises from other DNA sequences in this sample as well. The V and J genes are TRBV20-1 and TRBJ2-7, with no clear D. The V gene lost 0 bases and the J gene lost 2 bases, with 2 bases spanning the gap. This CDR3 spans 11 amino acids. CDR1 is DFQATT, CDR2 SNEGSKA, per germline (reference sequence). This chain's CDR3 is CSARDTYEQYF. DNA of the CDR3: TGCAGTGCTAGAGACACCTACGAGCAGTACTTC.

The chain links TRBV6-1 to TRBJ1-1; D is perhaps TRBD1 (6 bases). Germline assignment: CDR1 MNHNS and CDR2 SASEGT. The CDR3 spans 15 residues. V dropped 0 bases and J dropped 1 base, with 9 bases sitting between them. CDR3 sequence reads: CASSEAVRGNTEAFF. As DNA, the CDR3 is TGTGCCAGCAGTGAAGCTGTCAGGGGGAACACTGAAGCTTTCTTT.

This sequence joins TRBV5-1 and TRBJ2-5; 7 positions agree with TRBD2. Germline V CDR1 and CDR2: SGHRS, YFSETQ. Trimming removed 4 bases from V and 1 base from J; junction bases left unmatched: 10. This CDR3 has 16 residues. In DNA, the CDR3 is TGCGCCAGCAGCCCCCCGACTAGCACCTTCCAAGAGACCCAGTACTTC. Protein product: CASSPPTSTFQETQYF.

The chain has TRBV19 and TRBJ2-5; TRBD1 agrees at 9 bases. The CDR3 totals 16 residues. Germline lookup yields CDR1 LNHDA and CDR2 SQIVND (reference sequence). The junction had 10 bases not matched to a gene; V was cut back by 5 bases and J by 3 bases. CDR3 sequence reads: CASSQGTGYTEETQYF. CDR3 bases: TGTGCCAGTAGTCAAGGGACAGGGTATACGGAAGAGACCCAGTACTTC.

The rearrangement joins TRBV7-9 to TRBJ1-4; no clear D gene. Trimming left V 6 bases short and J 2 bases short, with 10 bases between. Germline assignment: CDR1 SEHNR and CDR2 FQNEAQ (reference sequence). This CDR3 is 14 amino acids long. CDR3 protein: CASSTRETNEKLFF. The CDR3 DNA follows: TGTGCCAGCAGTACCCGGGAGACTAATGAAAAACTGTTTTTT.

The chain couples TRBV6-5 to TRBJ2-2, with TRBD1 as a possible D gene (7 bases). The germline V gene has CDR1 MNHEY and CDR2 SVGAGI. The CDR3 length is 15 residues. V lost 6 bases and J 6 bases, leaving 17 bases between the germline ends. The CDR3 DNA reads as TGTGCCAGCAGACCCGGAGGGGGCAGCGCCGGGGAGCTGTTTTTT. It yields the protein CASRPGGGSAGELFF.

The chain links TRBV5-1 to TRBJ2-7; the match to TRBD2 covers 11 bases. This CDR3 contains 15 residues. V gave up 4 bases and J gave up 5 bases; unmatched junction bases: 8. Germline V CDR1 and CDR2: SGHRS, YFSETQ. This CDR3 is CASSRTGLAEHEQYF. The CDR3 bases are TGCGCCAGCAGCCGGACGGGACTAGCGGAGCACGAGCAGTACTTC.

The sample holds a few counts of this clone. This chain connects TRBV4-1 to TRBJ1-5; 7 nucleotides line up with TRBD1. J was trimmed by 5 bases and V by 0 bases; bases with no gene match: 4. The CDR3 consists of 15 residues. The germline V gene has CDR1 MGHRA and CDR2 YSYEKL. CDR3 region: CASSQDTGAYQPQHF. The CDR3, as DNA: TGCGCCAGCAGCCAAGATACAGGGGCATATCAGCCCCAGCATTTT.

The sample holds one count of this clone. The chain recombines TRBV7-2 with TRBJ1-4, with D unresolved. CDR1 is SGHTA and CDR2 is FQGNSA in the germline V gene. Between the trimmed V and J ends, which lost 5 bases and 7 bases, there was a span of 11 bases. The CDR3 runs to 13 residues. The CDR3 is CASSPARGEKLFF. CDR3 DNA: TGTGCCAGCAGCCCCGCGCGGGGTGAAAAACTGTTTTTT.

V usage is TRBV23-1 and J usage is TRBJ1-5, with D uncertain. TRBV23-1 is sorted into the ORF group, with uncertain function. V shed 7 bases and J shed 2 bases, with 15 bases lying between them. The CDR3 length is 15 residues. CDR3 region: CASTLLSSGNQPQHF. CDR3 DNA: TGCGCCAGCACCCTTCTATCAAGCGGCAATCAGCCCCAGCATTTT.

This chain uses TRBV19 with TRBJ1-3, with 11 bases lining up with TRBD1. The CDR3 length is 18 residues. V shed 1 base and J 1 base; nucleotides not matched to a gene: 6. Germline CDR1 and CDR2: LNHDA and SQIVND (reference sequence). CDR3 sequence: CASSIARTGGVSGNTIYF. CDR3 coding DNA: TGTGCCAGTAGTATAGCCCGGACAGGGGGCGTTTCTGGAAACACCATATATTTT.

This clone was seen more than once but under ten times. This specimen includes other DNA sequences encoding the same CDR3. The genes are TRBV27 and TRBJ2-3; either TRBD1 or TRBD2 may fit D (5 bases each). The CDR3 extends over 13 amino acids. V gave up 3 bases and J gave up 1 base, with 5 bases separating them. Germline CDR1 reads MNHEY; CDR2 reads SMNVEV (reference sequence). The CDR3 bases are TGTGCCAGCAGTTTGGGGGGCACAGATACGCAGTATTTT. Translation gives CASSLGGTDTQYF.

J is TRBJ1-2 and V is TRBV4-2; D gene ambiguous. The V and J ends lost 4 bases and 0 bases respectively, with 9 bases between them. CDR1 LGHNA and CDR2 YNFKEQ come from the germline V gene. This CDR3 region has 14 residues. The CDR3 reads CASSPFGPNYGYTF. For the CDR3, the DNA is TGTGCCAGCAGCCCGTTCGGTCCTAACTATGGCTACACCTTC.

This chain joins TRBV10-3 and TRBJ1-3; unclear D gene. Germline V gives CDR1 ENHRY, CDR2 SYGVKD. V shed 6 bases and J shed 0 bases, with 9 bases lying between them. The CDR3 sequence is 14 residues long. The CDR3 loop is CAIRGNLSGNTIYF. The CDR3 DNA reads as TGTGCCATCAGGGGTAATCTCTCTGGAAACACCATATATTTT.

A single count supports this clone. The chain links TRBV5-1 to TRBJ1-6, with 8 bases matching TRBD1. Germline trimming cut 2 bases from V and 9 bases from J; bases unmatched to any gene: 4. Germline V gene sequence: CDR1 SGHRS, CDR2 YFSETQ. This CDR3 region has 14 residues. The CDR3 here is CASSFGQGSSPLHF. The CDR3 nucleotides read TGCGCCAGCAGCTTCGGACAGGGTTCTTCACCCCTCCACTTT.

The V call is TRBV9, the J call TRBJ2-3; D may be TRBD1 (6 bases). Germline CDR1 is SGDLS and CDR2 is YYNGEE. The CDR3 extends over 13 amino acids. Trimming cost V 4 bases and J 3 bases, with 9 bases left between them. CDR3 sequence (DNA): TGTGCCAGCAGCTTCACAGGGACAGATACGCAGTATTTT. Protein sequence: CASSFTGTDTQYF.

This rearrangement joins TRBV5-1 to TRBJ2-5; D unclear. The V gene lost 6 bases and the J gene lost 2 bases, with 14 bases spanning the gap. CDR1 SGHRS and CDR2 YFSETQ come from the germline V gene. There are 14 residues in the CDR3. The CDR3 DNA follows: TGCGCCAGCATCGGGTCGACCCAACAAGAGACCCAGTACTTC. Its translation is CASIGSTQQETQYF.

CDR3 sequence: CASSIGTHTNQETQYF. The CDR3 DNA is TGTGCCAGCAGCATTGGGACACATACTAACCAAGAGACCCAGTACTTC. The chain uses TRBV11-1 and TRBJ2-5, with D possibly matching TRBD1 (6 bases). This CDR3 has 16 amino acids. Germline V gene lookup returns CDR1 SGHAT and CDR2 FQDESV (reference sequence). The V end was cut by 5 bases, the J end by 0 bases, with 16 bases between.

The chain carries TRBV5-1 and TRBJ1-6; a weak D match, TRBD1 (6 bases). The CDR3 is made up of 14 amino acids. The germline CDR1 and CDR2 sequences are SGHRS and YFSETQ. Trimming removed 4 bases from V and 4 bases from J, with 9 bases in between. This CDR3 is CASSPGQYNSPLHF. CDR3 in DNA: TGCGCCAGCAGCCCGGGACAATATAATTCACCCCTCCACTTT.